This TCR beta chain was sequenced in a study of blood T cell repertoires in COVID-19. The protocol was immunoSEQ multiplex PCR, while the TCRdb copy is restricted to in-frame clones and leaves out a portion. The profile shows about 140,000 clones, about four fifths of them singletons. The CDR3 covers 13 residues. J was trimmed by 7 bases and V by 7 bases; bases with no gene match: 9. Germline V lookup: CDR1 MDHEN, CDR2 SYDVKM. The chain links TRBV28 to TRBJ2-7; 8 bases agree with TRBD1. Sequenced sample: peripheral blood. This receptor was obtained from a man aged 25-45 years with COVID-19, enrolled during active disease. The CDR3 sequence is CASTGQGAGEQYF. The CDR3 DNA sequence: TGTGCCAGCACCGGGCAGGGGGCGGGAGAGCAGTACTTC. Using reference TRBV28 and TRBJ2-7 for the parts outside the CDR3, the full variable domain is DVKVTQSSRYLVKRTGEKVFLECVQDMDHENMFWYRQDPGLGLRLIYFSYDVKMKEKGDIPEGYSVSREKKERFSLILESASTNQTSMYLCASTGQGAGEQYFGPGTRLTVT.